This section outlines one T cell receptor beta chain sequence together with its context. The sample holds other DNA sequences that translate to the same CDR3. This was a deep-level run. Sorted-subset replicate PCRs used 200 ng DNA, about 30,000 T cell genomes. The assay was immunoSEQ multiplex PCR, and TCRdb's table has in-frame clones only and misses some. The sample contains around 2,000,000 clones, about 95% of which appear only once. The entry originates in a study of shared clonotypes between healthy human individuals. Terminally differentiated effector memory CD45RA+ cells were excluded from the naive CD8 cells, which were CD45RO-negative and positively selected for CCR7. The sequenced sample was naive CD8+ T cells sorted from blood. The source of this sequence is a man younger than 30 in good health.

The CDR3 sequence: CASSIGTDSYEQYF. In nucleotides, the CDR3 is TGTGCCAGCAGCATCGGGACAGACTCCTACGAGCAGTACTTC. The rearrangement links TRBV9 to TRBJ2-7; 7 positions agree with TRBD1. Germline CDR1 reads SGDLS; CDR2 reads YYNGEE. CDR3 length equals 14 residues. Germline trimming cut 4 bases from V and 0 bases from J; bases unmatched to any gene: 4.